The clone carrying this TCR beta chain was seen a few times. Its antigen is unidentified. The entry originates in a study of T cell repertoires in cytomegalovirus infection. Study at large: A matching HLA type, together with CMV infection, was signaled by public TCR beta signatures. Overall study findings and caveats: Individuals carrying CMV plus the relevant HLA were identified by cumulative frequency of public TCR beta families. The response measured ex vivo was dominated by TCR beta clonotypes (HLA-C-restricted and CMV-specific).

Losses at the gene ends were 1 base for V and 8 bases for J; bases not matched to a gene: 9. The CDR3 has 17 amino acids. Per germline, CDR1 SGHVS and CDR2 FNYEAQ. TCRdb fed the reads into MiXCR, producing one record per CDR3 protein. The sample yields roughly 860,000 distinct CDR3 sequences, approximately 32% seen once. Material: cultured CD8+ T cells from PBMCs, obtained from culture after CMV antigen stimulation. The gene calls are TRBV7-6 and TRBJ2-1; TRBD2 matches at 12 bases. This receptor was taken from a human donor in good health (CMV status not recorded). Some clones in this sample may be carry-over from other donors' samples. The CDR3 is CASSLVPASGGGDEQFF. The CDR3 DNA is TGTGCCAGCAGCTTAGTCCCGGCTAGCGGGGGGGGGGATGAGCAGTTCTTC.